This entry lists 25 T cell receptor beta chains sequenced from one sample in a study of vaccination and CD4 T cells after COVID-19. Sequenced with the Oncomine TCR Beta short-read assay was DNA taken from cultured CD4+ T cells. MiXCR was run by TCRdb on the PCR reads, yielding one entry per CDR3 protein. The data show roughly 18,000 distinct CDR3 sequences, 35% to 50% seen once. Treatment described: roughly 10-day PBMC culture with coronavirus spike peptide pools or control peptides (ViraFEST assay). These TCRs' antigens remain unknown. The sequenced sample consisted of CD4+ T cells from blood, cultured in vitro. The receptor source for this set is a human donor who had recovered from COVID-19.

The rearrangement links TRBV7-9 to TRBJ1-1, with 10 positions matching TRBD1. The CDR3 is made up of 14 amino acids. V shed 6 bases, J shed 2 bases, and the junction held 3 bases outside the gene matches. Germline CDR1 reads SEHNR; CDR2 reads FQNEAQ (reference sequence). The CDR3 here is CASRKTGGNTEAFF. In DNA form, the CDR3 reads TGTGCCAGCAGAAAGACAGGGGGCAACACTGAAGCTTTCTTT.

This chain joins TRBV25-1 and TRBJ1-5; no reliable D call. The CDR3 contains 13 residues. Germline V gene data show CDR1 as MGHDK and CDR2 as SYGVNS. Trimming took off 6 bases at V and 0 bases at J, with 6 bases between the two ends. The DNA of the CDR3 is TGTGCCAGCAGAGGAGATAGCAATCAGCCCCAGCATTTT. Protein: CASRGDSNQPQHF.

This clonotype was observed a single time. The CDR3 here is CASKPLQSYGYTF. CDR3 in DNA: TGTGCCAGTAAACCCTTACAATCCTATGGCTACACCTTC. This chain uses TRBV19 with TRBJ1-2, with no clear D. Trimming cost V 7 bases and J 4 bases, with 13 bases left between them. The CDR3 loop spans 13 amino acids. Germline V gives CDR1 LNHDA, CDR2 SQIVND (reference sequence).

This clonotype showed up just a few times. The CDR3 region is CASSLARQLYNEQFF. The CDR3, as DNA: TGTGCCAGCAGTTTAGCGCGGCAACTGTACAATGAGCAGTTCTTC. The chain joins TRBV27 to TRBJ2-1; D unclear. The germline V gene encodes CDR1 MNHEY and CDR2 SMNVEV (reference sequence). The CDR3 consists of 15 residues. V lost 2 bases and J lost 4, with 12 bases in between.

The genes are TRBV20-1 and TRBJ1-6; no clear D. The germline gives CDR1 DFQATT, CDR2 SNEGSKA (reference sequence). Trimming left V 0 bases short and J 8 bases short, with 14 bases between. The CDR3 covers 15 residues. Here the CDR3 DNA reads TGCAGTGCTAGAGATCGCGGCAGCACGGATTCACCCCTCCACTTT. Translated: CSARDRGSTDSPLHF.

V and J are TRBV5-4 and TRBJ1-5; a possible D gene is TRBD1 (6 bases). CDR1 SGHNT and CDR2 YYREEE come from the germline V gene (reference sequence). V was trimmed by 3 bases and J by 7 bases, leaving 17 bases between them. This CDR3 is built from 15 residues. CDR3 nucleotide sequence: TGTGCCAGCAGCTCCGATCTGGGGGCCAACCAGCCCCAGCATTTT. Translating it yields CASSSDLGANQPQHF.

CDR3 loop: CASSSSGRAADTQYF. The CDR3 DNA follows: TGTGCCAGCAGCAGTAGCGGGAGAGCGGCAGATACGCAGTATTTT. The chain combines TRBV7-2 with TRBJ2-3, with 9 bases matching TRBD2. The ends lost 5 bases at V and 4 bases at J; junction bases unmatched: 7. The V gene's germline CDR1 is SGHTA and CDR2 FQGNSA. This CDR3 contains 15 residues. Variable domain in full (rest from reference TRBV7-2 and TRBJ2-3): GAGVSQSPSNKVTEKGKDVELRCDPISGHTALYWYRQSLGQGLEFLIYFQGNSAPDKSGLPSDRFSAERTGGSVSTLTIQRTQQEDSAVYLCASSSSGRAADTQYFGPGTRLTVL.

This clonotype was recorded a few times. J is TRBJ2-1 and V is TRBV7-2, with D possibly being TRBD1 (5 bases). Between the trimmed V and J ends, which lost 3 bases and 0 bases, there was a span of 15 bases. CDR3 length equals 17 residues. Germline V CDR1 and CDR2: SGHTA, FQGNSA. This CDR3 reads CASSLMGRFDSYNEQFF. For the CDR3, the DNA is TGTGCCAGCAGCTTGATGGGGCGTTTCGACTCCTACAATGAGCAGTTCTTC.

This clonotype was observed a few times. V gene TRBV20-1 combines with J gene TRBJ1-6; D may be TRBD1 (5 bases). Germline V CDR1 and CDR2: DFQATT, SNEGSKA (reference sequence). V lost 5 bases and J 6 bases, leaving 8 bases between the germline ends. This CDR3 comprises 12 residues. The CDR3 protein is CSARRANSPLHF. CDR3 sequence (DNA): TGCAGTGCTCGCAGGGCTAATTCACCCCTCCACTTT.

The V call is TRBV10-3, the J call TRBJ2-6, with a tentative D call TRBD1 (6 bases). The CDR3 spans 15 residues. V lost 4 bases and J lost 4, with 11 bases in between. CDR1 ENHRY and CDR2 SYGVKD come from the germline V gene. CDR3 in DNA: TGTGCCATCAGTGGCAGGGGAACGGGGGCCAACGTCCTGACTTTC. It specifies CAISGRGTGANVLTF.

This clonotype was found a few times. V is TRBV27 and J is TRBJ2-2, with TRBD2 identical over 15 bases. Germline-derived CDR1 and CDR2 are MNHEY and SMNVEV (reference sequence). This CDR3 is built from 20 residues. The trim removed 3 bases at V and 7 bases at J, leaving 15 bases unmatched. The CDR3 here is CASSFQRTSGRARSSGELFF. CDR3 DNA: TGTGCCAGCAGTTTCCAACGGACTAGCGGGAGGGCCCGTAGTAGCGGGGAGCTGTTTTTT.

This clonotype has just a few counts. The chain combines TRBV7-6 with TRBJ1-1, with D unresolved. V lost 1 base and J 4 bases, leaving 10 bases between the germline ends. The CDR3 sequence is 14 residues long. Per the germline V gene, CDR1 is SGHVS and CDR2 is FNYEAQ. CDR3 DNA sequence: TGTGCCAGCAGCTTAGGCCTTGGGGTCACTGAAGCTTTCTTT. Protein sequence: CASSLGLGVTEAFF.

The chain joins TRBV25-1 to TRBJ1-1; D might be TRBD1 (6 bases). V shed 4 bases and J shed 0 bases, with 21 bases lying between them. Germline lookup yields CDR1 MGHDK and CDR2 SYGVNS. CDR3 length: 18 residues. The CDR3 bases are TGTGCCAGCAGTGGAAATACACAGGGAAGGGAGGTGAACACTGAAGCTTTCTTT. It codes for CASSGNTQGREVNTEAFF.

This chain connects TRBV20-1 to TRBJ2-5, with 10 bases lining up with TRBD2. The CDR3 totals 15 residues. CDR1 is DFQATT, CDR2 SNEGSKA, per germline (reference sequence). V shed 3 bases and J 0 bases; nucleotides not matched to a gene: 4. The CDR3 spells CSARLAGADQETQYF. In DNA, the CDR3 is TGCAGTGCTAGGCTAGCGGGAGCAGACCAAGAGACCCAGTACTTC.

V and J are TRBV24-1 and TRBJ1-5; D unclear. The CDR3 extends over 15 amino acids. Germline CDR1 and CDR2: KGHDR and SFDVKD. With 4 bases removed from V and 1 base from J, the gap between germline ends came to 10 bases. CDR3 in amino acids: CATSDGDRSNQPQHF. DNA of the CDR3: TGTGCCACCAGTGACGGGGATCGGAGCAATCAGCCCCAGCATTTT.

This clonotype was seen a few times. The genes are TRBV28 and TRBJ2-7, with D perhaps TRBD1 (5 bases). Germline V gene data show CDR1 as MDHEN and CDR2 as SYDVKM. This CDR3 is built from 15 residues. Trimming pared 2 bases from V and 2 bases from J, leaving 13 bases between. CDR3 region: CASSLTQGMTYEQYF. The CDR3 DNA follows: TGTGCCAGCAGTTTAACCCAGGGTATGACCTACGAGCAGTACTTC.

The genes are TRBV7-6 and TRBJ1-1; a possible D gene is TRBD1 (6 bases). Trimming removed 4 bases from V and 2 bases from J, with 11 bases in between. The germline CDR1 and CDR2 sequences are SGHVS and FNYEAQ. This CDR3 is 14 amino acids long. CDR3 bases: TGTGCCAGCAGCTCTAGACAGGTTAACACTGAAGCTTTCTTT. This encodes CASSSRQVNTEAFF.

The gene calls are TRBV7-8 and TRBJ1-2; 7 nucleotides align to TRBD1. The length of the CDR3 is 15 residues. J gave up 4 bases and V 1 base, and 6 bases lay outside the gene matches. Germline assignment: CDR1 SGHVS and CDR2 FQNEAQ. CDR3 protein: CASSLEQGKGYGYTF. The CDR3 DNA reads as TGTGCCAGCAGCTTAGAACAGGGGAAAGGCTATGGCTACACCTTC.

The CDR3 sequence: CSARRGLTGELFF. CDR3 bases: TGCAGTGCTAGGCGAGGTCTCACCGGGGAGCTGTTTTTT. The V and J genes are TRBV20-1 and TRBJ2-2; D is undetermined. In germline, CDR1 is DFQATT, CDR2 SNEGSKA (reference sequence). The CDR3 runs to 13 residues. The V end was cut by 3 bases, the J end by 4 bases, with 9 bases between.

The chain employs TRBV28 and TRBJ2-7, with D perhaps given as TRBD1 or TRBD2 (5 bases each). With 3 bases removed from V and 2 bases from J, the gap between germline ends came to 17 bases. Germline CDR1 is MDHEN and CDR2 is SYDVKM. The CDR3 is 16 amino acids. The CDR3 loop is CASSFLEPGTPYEQYF. CDR3 DNA sequence: TGTGCCAGCAGTTTCCTTGAACCAGGGACCCCCTACGAGCAGTACTTC.

The V call is TRBV27, the J call TRBJ1-4, with 8 bases aligning to TRBD1. The germline gives CDR1 MNHEY, CDR2 SMNVEV (reference sequence). This CDR3 region has 15 residues. The V and J ends lost 5 bases and 4 bases, in that order; junction bases with no gene match: 6. The CDR3 DNA sequence: TGTGCCAGCAGTCCTCTACAGGGGGATAATGAAAAACTGTTTTTT. This codes for CASSPLQGDNEKLFF.

The rearrangement joins TRBV7-2 to TRBJ1-1; 7 bases line up with TRBD1. CDR3 size: 13 residues. The V segment lost 2 bases and the J segment 11 bases; nucleotides outside the gene matches: 8. Germline V gene data show CDR1 as SGHTA and CDR2 as FQGNSA. Here the CDR3 DNA reads TGTGCCAGCAGCTTAAACAGGGGCCTTGAGGCTTTCTTT. This encodes CASSLNRGLEAFF. The full variable domain, rest sourced from reference TRBV7-2 and TRBJ1-1, is GAGVSQSPSNKVTEKGKDVELRCDPISGHTALYWYRQSLGQGLEFLIYFQGNSAPDKSGLPSDRFSAERTGGSVSTLTIQRTQQEDSAVYLCASSLNRGLEAFFGQGTRLTVV.

This clonotype showed up just a few times. J is TRBJ1-2 and V is TRBV6-1; 11 bases map to TRBD1. Looked up from germline, CDR1 is MNHNS and CDR2 is SASEGT. Trimming cost V 1 base and J 5 bases; bases outside gene matches: 15. The CDR3 loop spans 19 amino acids. CDR3: CASSEVAGTGGRGAYGYTF. The CDR3 DNA is TGTGCCAGCAGTGAAGTAGCCGGGACAGGGGGGCGAGGGGCATATGGCTACACCTTC.

In nucleotides, the CDR3 is TGTGCCAGCAGTCTAAGAGATTATGGCTACACCTTC. Residues: CASSLRDYGYTF. The chain has TRBV28 and TRBJ1-2; D remains unclear. Trimming took off 5 bases at V and 5 bases at J, with 9 bases between the two ends. This CDR3 contains 12 residues. Looked up from germline, CDR1 is MDHEN and CDR2 is SYDVKM.

The V gene is TRBV7-2, the J gene TRBJ2-3; tentatively, D is TRBD1 (6 bases). The CDR3 extends over 14 amino acids. V lost 4 bases and J lost 2, with 10 bases in between. Germline values: CDR1 SGHTA, CDR2 FQGNSA. The CDR3 spells CASSYDRNTDTQYF. The CDR3 DNA reads TGTGCCAGCAGCTACGACAGGAACACAGATACGCAGTATTTT.